Each of the 31 T cell receptor beta chains below was sequenced from the same sample in a study of blood T cell repertoires in COVID-19. TCRdb keeps only in-frame clones here, not all; method: immunoSEQ multiplex PCR. The sample shows 120,000 or so clones, about 85% of them seen only once. Sequencing input: peripheral blood. These receptors came from a human donor in a cohort sampled during active COVID-19.

A few counts support this clone. The V gene is TRBV7-9, the J gene TRBJ2-2; TRBD1 matches at 10 bases. The CDR3 sequence is 16 residues long. Germline V gives CDR1 SEHNR, CDR2 FQNEAQ (reference sequence). The V gene end was trimmed by 1 base and the J gene end by 6 bases; junction bases not matched to a gene: 5. CDR3 sequence (DNA): TGTGCCAGCAGCTTAGGTGGGGACAGGGGCGCCGGGGAGCTGTTTTTT. It yields the protein CASSLGGDRGAGELFF.

The chain has TRBV12-5 and TRBJ2-1, with D unclear. Germline V gene data show CDR1 as LGHNT and CDR2 as FRNRAP. The CDR3 totals 13 residues. V dropped 7 bases and J dropped 8 bases, with 15 bases sitting between them. This CDR3 is CASVPTTQDEQFF. The CDR3 nucleotides are TGTGCTAGTGTCCCGACCACCCAGGATGAGCAGTTCTTC.

This clone was observed a few times. The rearrangement uses TRBV4-2 and TRBJ2-1; the match to TRBD2 covers 9 bases. Per germline, CDR1 LGHNA and CDR2 YNFKEQ. The CDR3 is 17 residues long. Unmatched junction bases numbered 13, after V lost 3 bases and J lost 7 bases. The CDR3 DNA reads TGTGCCAGCAGCCAGGTCCTGCGAGCGGGAGGTTTGAATGAGCAGTTCTTC. Encoded protein: CASSQVLRAGGLNEQFF.

The rearrangement joins TRBV6-7 to TRBJ2-7; 11 bases are shared with TRBD2. TRBV6-7 is an ORF; its function is uncertain. This CDR3 comprises 20 residues. V lost 0 bases to trimming and J lost 3 bases; unmatched junction nucleotides: 16. This CDR3 reads CASSYSEIAGGILLIYEQYF. CDR3 coding DNA: TGTGCCAGCAGTTACTCGGAAATAGCGGGAGGGATTCTATTGATCTACGAGCAGTACTTC.

This chain links TRBV5-1 with TRBJ2-4; D is perhaps TRBD1 (6 bases). Per germline, CDR1 SGHRS and CDR2 YFSETQ. This CDR3 is 14 amino acids long. V lost 2 bases and J 5 bases, leaving 11 bases between the germline ends. This chain's CDR3 is CASSLQGSENIQYF. The CDR3 region has the DNA TGCGCCAGCAGCTTACAGGGATCGGAAAACATTCAGTACTTC.

The V and J genes are TRBV20-1 and TRBJ1-3; D remains unclear. The CDR3 has 11 residues. Germline loops: CDR1 DFQATT, CDR2 SNEGSKA (reference sequence). The DNA of the CDR3 is TGCAGCGGTCTCCGGGGTCCTGCCATATATTTT. Amino acids: CSGLRGPAIYF.

The rearrangement uses TRBV5-1 and TRBJ1-5; D uncertain. Trimming stripped 1 base from V and 6 bases from J, with 8 bases between. Germline CDR1 reads SGHRS; CDR2 reads YFSETQ. The CDR3 has 13 amino acids. The CDR3 spells CASSLRNGQPQHF. The DNA of the CDR3 is TGCGCCAGCAGCTTGCGTAACGGTCAGCCCCAGCATTTT.

The chain joins TRBV5-1 to TRBJ1-1, with D possibly matching TRBD1 (6 bases). Germline V gene sequence: CDR1 SGHRS, CDR2 YFSETQ. V was shortened by 0 bases and J by 5 bases, with 14 bases between the two germline ends. The CDR3 contains 15 residues. CDR3 sequence (DNA): TGCGCCAGCAGCTTGGACGGCTCTAGGGGGACTGAAGCTTTCTTT. It specifies CASSLDGSRGTEAFF.

The chain links TRBV19 to TRBJ1-1, with D perhaps matching TRBD1 (6 bases). Germline CDR1 is LNHDA and CDR2 is SQIVND (reference sequence). The CDR3 loop spans 16 amino acids. V was shortened by 2 bases and J by 0 bases, with 13 bases between the two germline ends. The CDR3 protein is CASSIPAGAVNTEAFF. Here the CDR3 DNA reads TGTGCCAGTAGTATACCGGCAGGGGCGGTGAACACTGAAGCTTTCTTT.

This clone was seen a single time. The V gene is TRBV18, the J gene TRBJ1-4; D unresolved. CDR1 is KGHSH, CDR2 LQKENI, per germline. CDR3 length equals 16 residues. With 2 bases removed from V and 8 bases from J, the gap between germline ends came to 18 bases. CDR3 loop: CASSPSKERVSEKLFF. Here the CDR3 DNA reads TGTGCCAGCTCACCATCCAAGGAGAGGGTTTCAGAAAAACTGTTTTTT.

The chain is built from TRBV6-4 and TRBJ1-2; 10 bases line up with TRBD1. The CDR3 contains 15 residues. The ends lost 6 bases at V and 0 bases at J; junction bases unmatched: 4. Germline values: CDR1 MRHNA, CDR2 SNTAGT. CDR3: CASRTGTGANYGYTF. For the CDR3, the DNA is TGTGCCAGCAGAACCGGGACAGGGGCTAACTATGGCTACACCTTC.

The DNA of the CDR3 is TGTGCCAGCAGCGGGGCAGGGGCTGGAAACACCATATATTTT. Its translation: CASSGAGAGNTIYF. The genes are TRBV9 and TRBJ1-3, with D possibly matching TRBD1 (6 bases). V was pared by 3 bases and J by 2 bases, with 9 bases between. The germline gives CDR1 SGDLS, CDR2 YYNGEE. This CDR3 region has 14 residues. The whole variable domain, filled in from reference TRBV9 and TRBJ1-3, reads DSGVTQTPKHLITATGQRVTLRCSPRSGDLSVYWYQQSLDQGLQFLIQYYNGEERAKGNILERFSAQQFPDLHSELNLSSLELGDSALYFCASSGAGAGNTIYFGEGSWLTVV.

The V and J genes are TRBV5-1 and TRBJ2-1; D possibly corresponds to TRBD1 (6 bases). V was cut by 2 bases and J by 4 bases, with 7 bases left in between. This CDR3 region has 13 residues. CDR1 is SGHRS, CDR2 YFSETQ, per germline. Here the CDR3 reads CASSFTGYNEQFF. In nucleotides, the CDR3 is TGCGCCAGCAGCTTTACAGGGTACAATGAGCAGTTCTTC. The variable domain in full, with the rest retrieved from reference TRBV5-1 and TRBJ2-1, is KAGVTQTPRYLIKTRGQQVTLSCSPISGHRSVSWYQQTPGQGLQFLFEYFSETQRNKGNFPGRFSGRQFSNSRSEMNVSTLELGDSALYLCASSFTGYNEQFFGPGTRLTVL.

This chain links TRBV7-2 with TRBJ1-2; tentative D call: TRBD1 (5 bases). CDR1 SGHTA and CDR2 FQGNSA come from the germline V gene. Trimming pared 8 bases from V and 7 bases from J, leaving 17 bases between. This CDR3 comprises 13 residues. The CDR3 DNA follows: TGTGCCAGCCGCTGGGGGGGAGAGAGTGGCTACACCTTC. This gives the protein CASRWGGESGYTF.

V gene TRBV11-2 combines with J gene TRBJ1-1; D call uncertain. From germline, CDR1 is SGHAT and CDR2 FQNNGV. V lost 4 bases and J lost 11, with 20 bases in between. The CDR3 contains 14 residues. In DNA, the CDR3 is TGTGCCAGCAGCTCAACCGGGAGCCCTGGTGAGGCTTTCTTT. Translated, it gives CASSSTGSPGEAFF. Using reference TRBV11-2 and TRBJ1-1 for the parts outside the CDR3, the full variable domain is EAGVAQSPRYKIIEKRQSVAFWCNPISGHATLYWYQQILGQGPKLLIQFQNNGVVDDSQLPKDRFSAERLKGVDSTLKIQPAKLEDSAVYLCASSSTGSPGEAFFGQGTRLTVV.

This chain uses TRBV5-1 with TRBJ2-5; the match to TRBD2 covers 15 bases. V lost 2 bases to trimming and J lost 5 bases; unmatched junction nucleotides: 7. This CDR3 region has 17 residues. Germline V CDR1 and CDR2: SGHRS, YFSETQ. The CDR3 sequence is CASSLWTGLAGGETQYF. The CDR3 DNA sequence: TGCGCCAGCAGCTTATGGACAGGACTAGCGGGAGGGGAGACCCAGTACTTC.

This sequence joins TRBV11-3 and TRBJ1-6, with 7 positions matching TRBD1. CDR3 size: 15 residues. In germline, CDR1 is SGHNT, CDR2 YENEEA. V lost 5 bases to trimming and J lost 6 bases; unmatched junction nucleotides: 7. In DNA form, the CDR3 reads TGTGCCAGCAGCGACAGCCCAGGGGGTAATTCACCCCTCCACTTT. Translating it yields CASSDSPGGNSPLHF.

This chain uses TRBV6-5 with TRBJ1-3; 7 bases map to TRBD1. V dropped 8 bases and J dropped 0; count of bases not matched to a gene: 7. This CDR3 is 15 amino acids long. Germline values: CDR1 MNHEY, CDR2 SVGAGI. In DNA, the CDR3 is TGTGCCAGCGACAGGGCCTACCTCTCTGGAAACACCATATATTTT. Its protein product is CASDRAYLSGNTIYF.

This chain uses TRBV6-2 or TRBV6-3 with TRBJ1-6; 8 positions match TRBD1. Germline V gene data show CDR1 as MNHEY and CDR2 as SVGEGT. The CDR3 runs to 14 residues. V was pared by 5 bases and J by 10 bases, with 7 bases of the junction left unmatched. The CDR3 sequence is CASSTNRGRSPLHF. CDR3 sequence (DNA): TGTGCCAGCAGTACAAACAGGGGGAGATCACCCCTCCACTTT.

As to this clone: A read error may account for a junction end that differs from germline. The chain joins TRBV6-5 to TRBJ1-5; 11 positions agree with TRBD1. CDR3 size: 13 residues. Germline CDR1 reads MNHEY; CDR2 reads SVGAGI. CDR3 sequence: CATRTGGNRPQHF. Here the CDR3 DNA reads TGTGCCACCCGGACAGGGGGCAATCGGCCCCAGCATTTT.

The chain couples TRBV10-1 to TRBJ2-5; D uncertain. There are 16 residues in the CDR3. Trimming left V 0 bases short and J 4 bases short, with 15 bases between. From germline, CDR1 is WNHNN and CDR2 SYGVQD (reference sequence). Here the CDR3 DNA reads TGCGCCAGCAGTGAGTCGGGCAGAACCGGCAGAGAGACCCAGTACTTC. Translated: CASSESGRTGRETQYF.

The CDR3 spells CASSVGEGFGNTIYF. CDR3 DNA: TGTGCCAGCAGCGTAGGAGAGGGATTTGGAAACACCATATATTTT. The chain employs TRBV9 and TRBJ1-3; D gene ambiguous. CDR1 and CDR2 (germline): SGDLS, YYNGEE. The CDR3 runs to 15 residues. Trimming stripped 0 bases from V and 3 bases from J, with 10 bases between. Using reference TRBV9 and TRBJ1-3 for the parts outside the CDR3, the full variable domain is DSGVTQTPKHLITATGQRVTLRCSPRSGDLSVYWYQQSLDQGLQFLIQYYNGEERAKGNILERFSAQQFPDLHSELNLSSLELGDSALYFCASSVGEGFGNTIYFGEGSWLTVV.

J is TRBJ2-7 and V is TRBV29-1, with 11 bases matching TRBD1. The germline V gene has CDR1 SQVTM and CDR2 ANQGSEA. The junction had 8 bases not matched to a gene; V was cut back by 3 bases and J by 4 bases. This CDR3 contains 15 residues. This CDR3 is CSVDGRDRGLYEQYF. In DNA form, the CDR3 reads TGCAGCGTTGATGGCCGGGACAGGGGGTTGTACGAGCAGTACTTC.

The chain carries TRBV11-2 and TRBJ1-5; D gene uncertain. CDR1 is SGHAT, CDR2 FQNNGV, per germline. The CDR3 contains 15 residues. The ends were cut back, 0 bases at V and 3 bases at J, with 9 bases in the middle. The CDR3 is CASSLDRSVNQPQHF. Here the CDR3 DNA reads TGTGCCAGCAGCTTAGATCGATCAGTCAATCAGCCCCAGCATTTT.

The chain links TRBV3-1 (or the pseudogene TRBV3-2) to TRBJ2-7, with 12 bases fitting TRBD2. With V trimmed by 0 bases and J by 1 base, 4 bases remained unmatched. The CDR3 sequence is 17 residues long. Germline CDR1 reads LGHDT; CDR2 reads YNNKEL (reference sequence). The CDR3 region has the DNA TGTGCCAGCAGCCAAGAAGAGACTAGCGGGGGTTCCTACGAGCAGTACTTC. This sequence encodes CASSQEETSGGSYEQYF.

CDR3 DNA sequence: TGCGCCAGCAGCTTGGACGCCTGGCATAGCACAGATACGCAGTATTTT. It encodes CASSLDAWHSTDTQYF. The rearrangement joins TRBV5-1 to TRBJ2-3, with D unresolved. CDR1 and CDR2 from the germline V gene are SGHRS and YFSETQ. The CDR3 is 16 residues long. Trimming took off 0 bases at V and 0 bases at J, with 11 bases between the two ends.

This clone came up a few times. The junction shows a germline mismatch at one end, possibly a read error. J is TRBJ2-4 and V is TRBV6-5; D might be TRBD1 (7 bases). The CDR3 extends over 12 amino acids. Germline loops: CDR1 MNHEY, CDR2 SVGAGI. CDR3 loop: CASTSGGGEAGF. The CDR3 bases are TGTGCCAGCACCTCAGGGGGTGGGGAGGCCGGCTTC.

The CDR3, as DNA: TGTGCCAGCATGGGGACAGGTCTTATCGACGAGCAGTACTTC. It yields the protein CASMGTGLIDEQYF. The chain recombines TRBV6-5 with TRBJ2-7, with TRBD1 identical over 8 bases. Germline-derived CDR1 and CDR2 are MNHEY and SVGAGI. The CDR3 has 14 residues. J lost 5 bases, V lost 7 bases, and 10 bases had no gene match.

The chain is built from TRBV6-6 and TRBJ2-5, with D tentatively TRBD1 (6 bases). The germline V and J ends were trimmed by 7 bases and 2 bases, with 14 bases remaining between them. The germline V gene encodes CDR1 MNHNY and CDR2 SVGAGI (reference sequence). The CDR3 extends over 14 amino acids. CDR3 region: CASMGAEKQETQYF. CDR3 coding DNA: TGTGCCAGCATGGGGGCAGAGAAGCAAGAGACCCAGTACTTC.

The chain employs TRBV5-1 and TRBJ1-2; perhaps TRBD1 as D (6 bases). The germline V gene encodes CDR1 SGHRS and CDR2 YFSETQ. V lost 0 bases to trimming and J lost 13 bases, with 13 bases between them. The CDR3 consists of 12 residues. CDR3 nucleotides: TGCGCCAGCAGCTTGGACAGACAGGACGGCACCTTC. It specifies CASSLDRQDGTF.

This sequence joins TRBV5-1 and TRBJ2-7; no reliable D call. The CDR3 sequence is 14 residues long. V lost 0 bases and J 5 bases, leaving 12 bases between the germline ends. Germline V gene data show CDR1 as SGHRS and CDR2 as YFSETQ. The CDR3 loop reads CASSLVVGLDEQYF. For the CDR3, the DNA is TGCGCCAGCAGCTTGGTGGTAGGCCTAGACGAGCAGTACTTC.